This entry features one TCR beta chain sequence. Its antigen has not been determined. Within one base of it there is no much larger clone, and no base qualities were kept. The data were taken from a study of cytomegalovirus exposure and HLA in healthy donors listed by TCRdb under 2017. Context from the whole study: An earlier analysis of more than 550 of the donors reported approximately 260 Gb of sequence data and approximately 120 million unique TCR beta sequences obtained from about 179 million T cells. About 280 gigabases of sequencing data and tens of millions of unique TCR sequences made up an early release that covered approximately 650 HLA-typed donors. Of the 300 to 450 genotyped donors, approximately 82% fell in the genetic ancestry cluster associated with self-reported Caucasian donors. The study aimed to test whether signatures of past pathogen exposure could be identified by cataloging public T cell receptors. The study used immunosequencing to profile the T cell repertoires of approximately 650 subjects and linked those repertoires to cytomegalovirus serostatus. A separate validation cohort of about 110 different subjects was used in addition to the approximately 700-subject first cohort. The study combined high-throughput TCR immunosequencing, statistical association of individual TCRs with disease status, and machine learning to predict cytomegalovirus infection status. In a later analysis, previously published TCR beta repertoires from roughly 710 donors were re-analyzed and high-resolution HLA genotyping was added so that TCR occurrence patterns could be studied. Rather than drawing on any new phenotypic data, the later analysis identified candidate immune exposures from TCR beta sequences and the way those sequences occurred across donors. In an earlier analysis of more than 550 of the donors, high-throughput TCR beta sequencing was used to judge whether each TCR beta V gene segment behaved as functional or pseudogenic. Donor age, sex, ethnicity and CMV serostatus were compiled alongside the repertoire data. In a later genetic analysis, genome-wide SNP genotypes for 398 of the 666 donors were used, and that subset was treated as a discovery cohort. All discovery cohort repertoires had been generated using a single sequencing platform. HLA typing included class I and class II loci at four-digit resolution. Typing coverage varied by locus: roughly 629-640 donors for A, B, C, DRB1 and DQB1; approximately 560 for DQA1; approximately 610 for DPA1; more than 450 for DPB1. Roughly 5 DR-DQ haplotypes were handled as single units for association and clustering, since linkage in the cohort was strong. Among 300 to 500 genotyped donors of the cohort, an average of approximately 220,000 unique TCR beta nucleotide sequences was sequenced per donor, of which about 19% were non-productive. On the study overall, not on this receptor specifically: A later genetic analysis associated a missense DCLRE1C variant with V-gene and J-gene trimming of TCR beta chains, and an independent cohort replicated the association. When HLA alleles, especially DR and DQ, strongly co-occurred, attributing TCR associations to individual alleles was difficult. In a later analysis, about 17,000 TCR beta sequences were associated with specific HLA alleles at a false discovery rate of 0.05. In vitro tests confirmed that a few of the cytomegalovirus-associated TCR beta chains recognize cytomegalovirus antigens. In a later analysis, HLA-associated TCR beta chains showed more clonal expansion and lower generation probabilities than non-associated chains that were equally common. In a later analysis, most CMV-associated TCR beta chains were found to appear HLA-restricted, with HLA associations seemingly driven largely by CMV exposure. Seventeen rarely observed V segments, including chromosome 9 orphons, were excluded from the earlier analysis of a few hundred of the donors because counts were too low. In a later genetic analysis, fewer N-insertions in productive TCRs were reported among donors in an Asian-associated ancestry cluster than the roughly 700-donor mean. A total of around 150 TCR beta chains were listed by the study as associated with cytomegalovirus. Several of the top co-occurrence clusters appeared to be linked to parvovirus B19, influenza, CMV and Epstein-Barr virus, according to a later analysis. According to a later analysis, TCR association rates differed among HLA loci, with DRB1 alleles showing the most associated TCRs and HLA-C alleles showing the fewest. For the cohort, immune exposure information was limited to CMV serostatus. A further reported finding was that TCR beta sequences accurately predicted the HLA-A and HLA-B alleles for most subjects in the first cohort. It was suggested by the authors that the approach could potentially be generalized to other disease states and immunological phenotypes. The classifier was reported to diagnose cytomegalovirus status with high specificity and sensitivity in both the original cohort and the validation cohort. Because HLA typing was unavailable for some donors at each locus, only the typed subset was used in association tests. Correlated functional status among segregating V segments might reflect linkage disequilibrium, but an unknown experimental factor could not be ruled out. In this cohort, only TCR beta chains were sequenced, and detectable features were limited by the absence of alpha or paired-chain data. The presence/absence analyses assumed that sequencing depth was roughly uniform across donors, and that assumption may not be true. In an earlier analysis of several hundred of the donors, most TCR beta V segments were observed in productive rearrangements about 90% or about 30% of the time, broadly matching IMGT annotations. Most TCR sequences were observed very rarely across donors, whereas some public TCRs were present in many individuals. A group of highly shared sequence variants was considered likely to be a technical artifact of the sequencing pipeline.

The protocol used for the library was the immunoSEQ multiplex PCR assay. The multiplex PCR relied on a mix of 60 forward primers for TCR Vbeta segments and 13 reverse primers for TCR Jbeta segments. The CDR3 region of rearranged TCR beta genes was amplified from genomic DNA by a multiplex PCR assay. The Illumina HiSeq System was used to sequence the amplified TCR beta libraries as 87-base-pair reads. The study's processing was this. A later analysis tallied about 77 million unique TCR beta chains across the roughly 610 repertoires, and around 9.9 million of those chains were shared by two or more donors. To remove PCR and sequencing errors, raw reads were error-corrected and collapsed into unique sequences using a nearest-neighbor algorithm that merged closely related sequences. To assign V, D and J gene segments, CDR3 sequences were aligned to IMGT reference sequences. For a sequence to be retained, a match of at least six nucleotides was required to both a V gene segment and a J gene segment. A rearrangement was called productive if the CDR3 had no stop codons and remained in frame with V and J, and every other rearrangement was called non-productive. Following IMGT convention, CDR3 was defined as the stretch from the second conserved V-encoded cysteine up to the conserved J-encoded phenylalanine. The earlier analysis of approximately 500 of the donors excluded sequences that lacked an unambiguous match to a single V gene segment. An earlier analysis of just under 600 of the donors called V segments functional above 56.7% productive rearrangements and segregating when the between-donor standard deviation exceeded 5%. A statistical classification framework was built to diagnose cytomegalovirus status from the catalog of TCR beta chain sequences. A later analysis assigned V and J genes by comparing TCR nucleotide sequences with IMGT/GENE-DB human TR gene sequences. A later analysis assigned CDR3 sequences and most-parsimonious VDJ recombination scenarios with the TCRdist pipeline. In a later analysis, every TCR beta chain was defined by the combination of its CDR3 amino acid sequence and its V-gene family, and reads without a unique V-gene family were dropped. A later analysis removed several hundred highly shared, low-generation-probability nucleotide sequences to deal with suspected cross-contamination and a sequencing artifact. In a later analysis, a clonal expansion index for each public chain was calculated from normalized within-repertoire ranks of inferred template counts. A later analysis computed generation probabilities with a VDJ recombination model fitted to out-of-frame rearrangements, and checked the results against IGoR. In a later analysis, TCR-TCR, TCR-HLA and TCR-CMV co-occurrence was scored with hypergeometric tests, and a repertoire-size bias correction was applied to TCR pairs. A later analysis estimated false discovery rates by permuting HLA or CMV assignments 20 times. A later analysis grouped co-occurring TCRs with DBSCAN, adding TCRdist sequence similarity when clustering within HLA-allele-positive subsets. For co-occurrence clustering, repertoires with fewer than 30,000 or more than 120,000 public chains were excluded, along with about five repertoires with anomalous nucleotide sharing. In TCRdb, the immuneACCESS table is reduced to in-frame sequences with V and J assigned. These tables do not hold every clone; where another copy was compared, an unresolved V gene accounts for under half, and the others remain unexplained. D and trimming come from the DNA, and the V and J calls and clone size come from that table. Recorded for this sample are over 70,000 clones; just under 80% of them occurred a single time. About 2.7% of the sample is taken by the ten largest.

The cohort comprised approximately 700 healthy bone marrow donors. At the time of sampling, all cohort members were nominally healthy, though unrecorded immune exposures were likely present. The donor tested CMV seropositive and was one of the 289 seropositive cohort members. Each donor provided a peripheral blood sample, and peripheral blood mononuclear cells were used for TCR beta sequencing. The Qiagen DNeasy Blood Extraction Kit was used to extract genomic DNA from the blood cell samples. The specimen sequenced was PBMCs. This receptor was identified in a male donor in good health and CMV-seropositive.

The bases read TGTGCCAGCAGCCCCGACAGGGTAAGCAATCAGCCCCAGCATTTT. It encodes CASSPDRVSNQPQHF. Here the chain combines TRBV2 and TRBJ1-5; 7 bases in the middle match TRBD1. Germline trimming: 6 bases from V, 1 base from J; junction bases outside gene matches: 6. Sequences SNHLY (CDR1) and FYNNEI (CDR2) are obtained from the germline V gene. The CDR3, from cysteine to phenylalanine, totals 15 residues. Just the 45-base CDR3 DNA is kept, in frame starting at base 1.